What follows is one T cell receptor beta chain and its context. The sample is drawn from a study of blood T cell repertoires in COVID-19. The overall study: Nucleic acid was either cDNA or gDNA, and it came from T cells, B-cell-depleted T cells, or PBMCs.

Repertoires were generated with immunoSEQ multiplex PCR, while TCRdb's copy carries only in-frame clones and drops some. The table shows approximately 100,000 clones, with around nine tenths occurring only once. CDR3 length: 15 amino acids. The TCR comes from a man in his forties or fifties with acute or convalescent COVID-19. The chain employs TRBV21-1 and TRBJ1-2. TRBV21-1 is classified as a pseudogene. The sequencing sample was made of peripheral blood. The CDR3 protein is CASSRRDRLNYGYTF. The CDR3 DNA follows: TGTGCCAGCAGCCGGCGGGACCGCCTGAACTATGGCTACACCTTC.